The following is a T cell receptor (beta chain) sequence with its context. Its specificity is not known. TCRdb keeps only in-frame clones here, not all; method: immunoSEQ multiplex PCR. The sample has about 70,000 clones, more than 75% seen once. This record belongs to a study of lymphopenia after photon versus proton radiotherapy. Study-wide results and limits: Larger post-nadir TCR diversity loss correlated inversely with survival in deceased patients. Authors raise, but do not show, better survival with proton therapy. After lymphocyte nadir, photon-treated repertoires showed oligoclonal expansion, especially CD8+ Temra. Under photons, naive T cells and diversity fell while effector/memory populations rose.

V dropped 0 bases and J dropped 1 base, with 10 bases sitting between them. Germline assignment: CDR1 SGDLS and CDR2 YYNGEE. The CDR3 runs to 15 residues. The chain is built from TRBV9 and TRBJ2-5; D remains unclear. Sample: peripheral blood, taken from a patient treated with proton-based radiotherapy. This clonotype was obtained from a man at least 80 years old with esophageal cancer. CDR3 sequence reads: CASSVGWASQETQYF. CDR3 in DNA: TGTGCCAGCAGCGTAGGGTGGGCCTCCCAAGAGACCCAGTACTTC. The full variable domain, its missing parts supplied by reference TRBV9 and TRBJ2-5, is DSGVTQTPKHLITATGQRVTLRCSPRSGDLSVYWYQQSLDQGLQFLIQYYNGEERAKGNILERFSAQQFPDLHSELNLSSLELGDSALYFCASSVGWASQETQYFGPGTRLLVL.